This T cell receptor (beta chain) is from a study of blood T cell repertoires in COVID-19. Background on the study: PBMCs, B-cell-depleted T cells, or T cells were the source of the cDNA or gDNA that made up the material.

Per the authors' pipeline: Amplifying reference gene primers gave estimates of nucleated cell counts. Generated by immunoSEQ multiplex PCR, the TCRdb table keeps only in-frame clones and is missing some. That table furnishes V, J and clone size, whereas the DNA furnished D and trimming. In the table there are fewer than 350,000 clones, approximately 91% of which are singletons. The CDR3 sequence is 15 residues long. The V end lost 0 bases, the J end lost 2 bases, and 13 bases lay between the germline ends. From germline, CDR1 is GTSNPN and CDR2 SVGIG (reference sequence). Participants came from 20 to 25 US areas, aged roughly 18 to 95 years. Assignments of participants to cohorts depended upon their own reported clinical history.

Material for sequencing was PBMCs or T cells enriched from blood (not recorded which). This sequence originates from a woman aged 40 to 55 who had recovered from COVID-19. The chain is built from TRBV30 and TRBJ1-1, with D perhaps matching TRBD1 (5 bases). The CDR3 DNA sequence: TGTGCCTGGAGTGTGGATTGGCAGGGCAACACTGAAGCTTTCTTT. It yields the protein CAWSVDWQGNTEAFF.